The clone carrying this T cell receptor (beta chain) was counted ten times or more. Its specificity is not known. An end of the junction does not agree with germline; a read error may underlie this. The sample belongs to a study of CD8 T cells in ankylosing spondylitis. Study-level results: In peripheral blood, disease-linked CD8+ clones occurred at relatively low frequencies. A motif of under 10 highly homologous TCR beta variants was seen as apparently characteristic of ankylosing spondylitis blood.

The CDR3 contains 14 residues. Germline V gives CDR1 SGHRS, CDR2 YFSETQ. For TCR beta, libraries came from quantitative 5'-RACE with molecular barcodes. TCRdb fed the 5' RACE reads into MiXCR, producing one record per CDR3 protein. The table lists over 600,000 distinct CDR3 sequences, over 15% of them singletons. The clonotype was recovered from a male donor with ankylosing spondylitis. This chain connects TRBV5-1 to TRBJ1-1; 8 bases agree with TRBD1. Sequenced input: blood, either unsorted or a sorted T cell fraction (not recorded which). The CDR3 bases are TGTGCCAGCAGTTTAGTACAGGGGGGGACTGAAGCTTTCTTT. Amino acid sequence: CASSLVQGGTEAFF. Full variable domain (missing parts from reference TRBV5-1 and TRBJ1-1): KAGVTQTPRYLIKTRGQQVTLSCSPISGHRSVSWYQQTPGQGLQFLFEYFSETQRNKGNFPGRFSGRQFSNSRSEMNVSTLELGDSALYLCASSLVQGGTEAFFGQGTRLTVV.